The rows below give T cell receptor beta chains drawn from one sample of a study of cytomegalovirus exposure and HLA in healthy donors. The data were produced by immunoSEQ multiplex PCR, yet TCRdb's version contains in-frame clones alone and is incomplete. The sample holds around 300,000 clones, around 65% seen once. Material for sequencing was PBMCs. These receptor sequences come from a female donor in good health and CMV-seronegative. CDR3s include the opening cysteine and the closing phenylalanine or tryptophan. Size is omitted from some rows. Given values are once, few, many or a class for expanded clones.

-,TRBV7-2,TRBJ2-7,CASSLFLDRASYEQYF
-,TRBV2,TRBJ1-5,CASNRGQGGLDNQPQHF
-,TRBV7-9,TRBJ2-6,CASSPRLRSAGANVLTF
-,TRBV28,TRBJ2-3,CASSLPRTGQPDTQYF
-,TRBV30,TRBJ1-6,CAWSPGGSYNSPLHF
-,TRBV5-1,TRBJ2-3,CASSLGLASSTDTQYF
-,TRBV4-2,TRBJ2-1,CASSQDAGSQLF
-,TRBV9,TRBJ2-2,CASSVVGTSGINTGELFF
-,TRBV7-9,TRBJ1-1,CSSSLANTEAFF
-,TRBV21-1,TRBJ2-5,CASSKARLAASKETQYF
-,TRBV6-6,TRBJ1-5,CASNRGQNQPQHF
once,TRBV2,TRBJ2-1,CASRTGTSQYNEQFF
-,TRBV4-3,TRBJ1-2,CASSQGTRYTF
few,TRBV29-1,TRBJ2-7,CSVYLAGVSYEQYF
-,TRBV6-1,TRBJ2-4,CAGSRVEENIQYF
-,TRBV5-1,TRBJ2-7,CASSLGTSGTYEQYF
-,TRBV5-1,TRBJ2-1,CASSLAGSSSGNEQFF
-,TRBV11-2,TRBJ2-5,CASSSGDRVKETQYF
few,TRBV4-1,TRBJ2-7,CASSQYPSEEGLGRLGYEQYF
few,TRBV18,TRBJ1-5,CASAEDRGNQPQHF
-,TRBV7-2,TRBJ1-3,CASSSQGASGNTIYF
few,TRBV5-1,TRBJ1-6,CASSWLGGQGESPLHF
-,TRBV19,TRBJ2-3,CASRAGDTQYF